This entry lists 11 T cell receptor beta chains sequenced from one sample in a study of T cells in Graves' hyperthyroidism and ophthalmopathy. Amplification yielded TCR beta CDR3 regions, with RNA transcripts as the source. When the TCR CDR3 underwent first-round RT-PCR, the HTBI primer set was used. TCRdb reprocessed the multiplex PCR reads with MiXCR, giving one entry per CDR3 protein. This table holds almost 350,000 distinct CDR3 sequences, about a sixth found once. Specimen: blood. These TCRs come from a middle-aged woman with Graves' ophthalmopathy.

This clonotype was detected many times. The chain has TRBV12-3 or TRBV12-4 and TRBJ1-5; D uncertain. The CDR3 sequence is 16 residues long. Trimming removed 6 bases from V and 1 base from J, with 16 bases in between. CDR3 DNA sequence: TGTGCCAGCAGCGCCTACAGCGCCTGGAGCAATCAGCCCCAGCATTTT. Translated, it gives CASSAYSAWSNQPQHF.

The sample holds many counts of this clonotype. This chain uses TRBV6-2 or TRBV6-3 with TRBJ2-7, with a tentative D call TRBD1 (8 bases). V shed 4 bases and J shed 3 bases, with 22 bases lying between them. Germline-derived CDR1 and CDR2 are MNHEY and SVGEGT. The CDR3 is 17 amino acids. The CDR3 nucleotides read TGTGCCAGCAGTTGGTTCAGGGGGCGCAGGGACTACTACGAGCAGTACTTC. Encoded protein: CASSWFRGRRDYYEQYF.

This clonotype occurred many times. This chain joins TRBV5-1 and TRBJ1-3; D possibly corresponds to TRBD1 (5 bases). CDR1 SGHRS and CDR2 YFSETQ come from the germline V gene. The CDR3 length is 13 residues. V was shortened by 7 bases and J by 2 bases, with 10 bases between the two germline ends. The CDR3 nucleotides read TGCGCCAGCCCGGGACGGACTGGAAACACCATATATTTT. Its translation: CASPGRTGNTIYF. The whole variable domain, filled in from reference TRBV5-1 and TRBJ1-3, reads KAGVTQTPRYLIKTRGQQVTLSCSPISGHRSVSWYQQTPGQGLQFLFEYFSETQRNKGNFPGRFSGRQFSNSRSEMNVSTLELGDSALYLCASPGRTGNTIYFGEGSWLTVV.

V is TRBV20-1 and J is TRBJ2-7; 10 nucleotides align to TRBD2. The germline CDR1 and CDR2 sequences are DFQATT and SNEGSKA (reference sequence). This CDR3 has 15 residues. Losses at the gene ends were 0 bases for V and 6 bases for J; bases not matched to a gene: 8. The CDR3 sequence is CSARDSSSGSLEQYF. Here the CDR3 DNA reads TGCAGTGCTAGAGATTCTTCTAGCGGGAGCCTCGAGCAGTACTTC.

The sample holds many counts of this clonotype. The V gene is TRBV12-3 or TRBV12-4, the J gene TRBJ2-2; 8 bases are a match to TRBD1. The length of the CDR3 is 15 residues. V gave up 3 bases and J gave up 1 base; unmatched junction bases: 1. The CDR3 DNA reads TGTGCCAGCAGTTTGGGACAGGTGAACACCGGGGAGCTGTTTTTT. Translated: CASSLGQVNTGELFF.

With regard to this clonotype: One end of the junction varies from germline; a read error may be responsible. The chain combines TRBV12-3 or TRBV12-4 with TRBJ1-5; the D gene is possibly TRBD1 (6 bases). The CDR3 is 15 residues long. The CDR3 DNA sequence: TGTGCCAGCAGCTGGGACATCTCAAGTAATCAGCCCCAGCGTTTT. Translated, it gives CASSWDISSNQPQRF.

In this sample, this clonotype turned up many times. This rearrangement joins TRBV6-5 to TRBJ2-7, with D unresolved. The germline V gene encodes CDR1 MNHEY and CDR2 SVGAGI. This CDR3 has 12 amino acids. The V gene lost 2 bases and the J gene lost 4 bases, with 6 bases spanning the gap. The CDR3 DNA is TGTGCCAGCAGTTACGCCGCTTACGAGCAGTACTTC. This gives the protein CASSYAAYEQYF.

This clonotype was detected many times. The chain combines TRBV12-3 or TRBV12-4 with TRBJ1-5; D not resolved. V was shortened by 5 bases and J by 7 bases, with 21 bases between the two germline ends. The CDR3 loop spans 16 amino acids. CDR3 sequence reads: CASSASGLGLGQPQHF. CDR3 sequence (DNA): TGTGCCAGCAGTGCCTCCGGTCTCGGGCTGGGCCAGCCCCAGCATTTT.

This clonotype was recorded many times. The genes are TRBV2 and TRBJ1-5, with D possibly being TRBD1 (5 bases). The CDR3 covers 15 residues. Trimming left V 1 base short and J 8 bases short, with 15 bases between. Germline V lookup: CDR1 SNHLY, CDR2 FYNNEI. The CDR3 DNA sequence: TGTGCCAGCAGTGAAGGACAGACAGCGGTGGAGCCCCAGCATTTT. It yields the protein CASSEGQTAVEPQHF.

Many counts were recorded for this clonotype. The rearrangement joins TRBV6-2 or TRBV6-3 to TRBJ1-1; TRBD1 is a possible D gene (6 bases). CDR1 and CDR2 (germline): MNHEY, SVGEGT. CDR3 length: 14 residues. The V end was cut by 3 bases, the J end by 4 bases, with 12 bases between. CDR3 DNA: TGTGCCAGCAGTTATGACAGGCGGTTCACTGAAGCTTTCTTT. It encodes CASSYDRRFTEAFF.

This clonotype was picked up many times. The gene calls are TRBV11-1 and TRBJ2-2; D is ambiguous. V was clipped by 2 bases and J by 6 bases, with 10 bases between them. CDR3 length: 14 residues. Germline V CDR1 and CDR2: SGHAT, FQDESV (reference sequence). CDR3: CASSLRGFAGELFF. CDR3 in DNA: TGTGCCAGCAGCTTACGAGGTTTCGCCGGGGAGCTGTTTTTT.